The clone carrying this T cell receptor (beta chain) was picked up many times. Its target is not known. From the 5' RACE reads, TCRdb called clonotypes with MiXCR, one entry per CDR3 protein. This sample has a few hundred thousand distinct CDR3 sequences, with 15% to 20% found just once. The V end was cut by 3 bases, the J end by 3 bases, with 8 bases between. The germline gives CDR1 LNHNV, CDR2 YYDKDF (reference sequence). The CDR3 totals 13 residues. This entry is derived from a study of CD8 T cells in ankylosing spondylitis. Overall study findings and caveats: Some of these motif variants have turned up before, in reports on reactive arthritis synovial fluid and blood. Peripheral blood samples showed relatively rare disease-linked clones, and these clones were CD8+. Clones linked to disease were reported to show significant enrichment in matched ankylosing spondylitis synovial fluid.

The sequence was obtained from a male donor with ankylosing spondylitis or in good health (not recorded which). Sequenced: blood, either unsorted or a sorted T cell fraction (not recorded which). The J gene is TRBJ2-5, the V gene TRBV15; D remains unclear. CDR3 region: CATSSGGEETQYF. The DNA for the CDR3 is TGTGCCACCAGCAGCGGTGGTGAAGAGACCCAGTACTTC.